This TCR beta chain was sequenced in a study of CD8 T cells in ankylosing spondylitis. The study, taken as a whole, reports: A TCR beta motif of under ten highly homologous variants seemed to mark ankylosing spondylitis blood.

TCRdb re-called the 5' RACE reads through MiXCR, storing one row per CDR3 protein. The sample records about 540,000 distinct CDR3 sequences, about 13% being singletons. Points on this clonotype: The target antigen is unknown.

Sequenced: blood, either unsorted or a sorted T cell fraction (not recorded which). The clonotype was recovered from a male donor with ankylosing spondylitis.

The CDR3 sequence: CSVGVQGAMNTEAFF. The CDR3 DNA is TGCAGCGTTGGGGTACAGGGGGCAATGAACACTGAAGCTTTCTTT. The J gene is TRBJ1-1, the V gene TRBV29-1; TRBD1 agrees at 9 bases. The germline V gene has CDR1 SQVTM and CDR2 ANQGSEA. The CDR3 runs 15 residues. With V trimmed by 4 bases and J by 0 bases, 6 bases remained unmatched.